The rows below give T cell receptor beta chains drawn from one sample of a study of CD8 T cells in Susac syndrome. A single record per CDR3 protein comes from TCRdb applying MiXCR to the immunoSEQ multiplex PCR reads. The sample includes about 52,000 distinct CDR3 sequences, 93% seen only once; the top ten take about 0.51%. The sample consisted of CD8+ T cells from PBMCs. The receptors originated from a human donor with multiple sclerosis. The CDR3 runs from the conserved cysteine through the conserved F or W. A D gene is named only where the DNA matches it firmly. A row's size may be missing; if present it is once, few, many or a size class.

cdr3_aa: CASSPTGTGVGEQYF
cdr3_nt: TGCGCCAGCAGCCCCACCGGGACAGGGGTGGGCGAGCAGTACTTC
v_call: TRBV5-1
j_call: TRBJ2-7
d_call: TRBD1
clone_size: .

cdr3_aa: CASTPWDPGRNEQFF
cdr3_nt: TGTGCCAGCACCCCTTGGGATCCGGGGAGGAATGAGCAGTTCTTC
v_call: TRBV12-3/TRBV12-4
j_call: TRBJ2-1
d_call: .
clone_size: .

cdr3_aa: CSVDEQGGKNTEAFF
cdr3_nt: TGCAGCGTTGATGAACAGGGAGGAAAGAACACTGAAGCTTTCTTT
v_call: TRBV29-1
j_call: TRBJ1-1
d_call: .
clone_size: .

cdr3_aa: CSARAEASGDADTQYF
cdr3_nt: TGCAGTGCTAGAGCGGAGGCTAGCGGGGACGCAGATACTCAGTATTTT
v_call: TRBV20-1
j_call: TRBJ2-3
d_call: TRBD2
clone_size: few

cdr3_aa: CASSYQPQGTEAFF
cdr3_nt: TGTGCCAGCAGTTACCAACCCCAGGGTACTGAAGCTTTCTTT
v_call: TRBV6-5
j_call: TRBJ1-1
d_call: .
clone_size: once

cdr3_aa: CASSPGPSGGASWETQYF
cdr3_nt: TGTGCCAGCAGCCCGGGGCCTAGCGGGGGGGCCTCATGGGAGACCCAGTACTTC
v_call: TRBV7-8
j_call: TRBJ2-5
d_call: TRBD2
clone_size: .

cdr3_aa: CASSPGRGREKLFF
cdr3_nt: TGTGCCAGCAGCCCTGGCAGGGGGCGTGAAAAACTGTTTTTT
v_call: TRBV7-2
j_call: TRBJ1-4
d_call: TRBD1
clone_size: .

cdr3_aa: CASSDSRDEQFF
cdr3_nt: TGTGCCAGCAGTGACAGTCGGGATGAGCAGTTCTTC
v_call: TRBV25-1
j_call: TRBJ2-1
d_call: .
clone_size: .

cdr3_aa: CSARDRARKFTGELFF
cdr3_nt: TGCAGTGCTAGAGATCGGGCCAGGAAGTTTACCGGGGAGCTGTTTTTT
v_call: TRBV20-1
j_call: TRBJ2-2
d_call: .
clone_size: .

cdr3_aa: CSARGRADTYEQYF
cdr3_nt: TGCAGTGCTAGAGGAAGGGCGGATACCTACGAGCAGTACTTC
v_call: TRBV20-1
j_call: TRBJ2-7
d_call: .
clone_size: .

cdr3_aa: CASSQEPGIGSYEQYF
cdr3_nt: TGTGCCAGCAGCCAAGAACCGGGGATTGGGTCCTACGAGCAGTACTTC
v_call: TRBV4-2
j_call: TRBJ2-7
d_call: .
clone_size: .

cdr3_aa: CASQAGADEQYF
cdr3_nt: TGTGCCAGCCAGGCGGGCGCGGACGAGCAGTACTTC
v_call: TRBV6-5
j_call: TRBJ2-7
d_call: .
clone_size: .